The 27 T cell receptor beta chains given below trace back to one sample, sequenced in a study of cytomegalovirus exposure and HLA in healthy donors. 13 Jbeta primers and 60 Vbeta primers were used for the PCR. The data were produced by immunoSEQ multiplex PCR, yet TCRdb's version contains in-frame clones alone and is incomplete. Of some 190,000 clones in the sample, 65% to 85% were seen once. The sample taken for sequencing was PBMCs. The source of these receptors is a girl aged 5 to 17 in good health and CMV-seropositive.

The chain is built from TRBV7-9 and TRBJ2-1; 9 bases map to TRBD2. Trimming cost V 5 bases and J 6 bases; bases outside gene matches: 14. Looked up from germline, CDR1 is SEHNR and CDR2 is FQNEAQ (reference sequence). The CDR3 contains 17 residues. CDR3: CASSPRRAGGPLNEQFF. The CDR3, as DNA: TGTGCCAGCAGCCCCCGCCGGGCGGGAGGGCCTCTCAATGAGCAGTTCTTC.

The rearrangement links TRBV4-2 to TRBJ2-7; 8 bases align to TRBD2. The trim removed 2 bases at V and 0 bases at J, leaving 9 bases unmatched. This CDR3 contains 17 residues. The germline CDR1 and CDR2 sequences are LGHNA and YNFKEQ. The CDR3 region is CASSQTPPREDSYEQYF. DNA for the CDR3: TGTGCCAGCAGCCAAACCCCCCCGCGGGAGGACTCCTACGAGCAGTACTTC.

The rearrangement uses TRBV11-1 and TRBJ2-7, with 10 nucleotides matching TRBD1. The J segment lost 6 bases and the V segment lost 5 bases, leaving 7 bases of the junction unmatched. The CDR3 extends over 14 amino acids. Per germline, CDR1 SGHAT and CDR2 FQDESV (reference sequence). CDR3 sequence: CASSMTGGWGEQYF. CDR3 sequence (DNA): TGTGCCAGCAGCATGACAGGGGGCTGGGGCGAGCAGTACTTC.

This clone was detected a few times. The DNA is left out, because the CDR3 cannot be placed on it with certainty; the CDR3 is given as TCRdb lists it. This CDR3 reads CASSKEWAGGATGELFF. The chain combines TRBV21-1 with TRBJ2-2; TRBD1 is the table's D call, not checked against the DNA. TRBV21-1 is marked as a pseudogene. The CDR3 totals 17 residues, both ends included.

The genes are TRBV7-6 and TRBJ2-7; 14 bases map to TRBD2. CDR3 size: 18 residues. Germline V gene data show CDR1 as SGHVS and CDR2 as FNYEAQ. Trimming cost V 1 base and J 4 bases; bases outside gene matches: 9. The CDR3 region is CASSLELWGTSGSYEQYF. Written as DNA, the CDR3 is TGTGCCAGCAGCTTAGAGCTCTGGGGGACTAGCGGGAGTTACGAGCAGTACTTC.

The chain uses TRBV29-1 and TRBJ2-1, with a tentative D call TRBD2 (6 bases). Germline lookup yields CDR1 SQVTM and CDR2 ANQGSEA. CDR3 length equals 14 residues. V was clipped by 4 bases and J by 8 bases, with 18 bases between them. The CDR3 sequence: CSVGWTTLVDEQFF. Written as DNA, the CDR3 is TGCAGCGTTGGGTGGACTACCTTAGTGGATGAGCAGTTCTTC.

The rearrangement joins TRBV27 to TRBJ1-5; D is undetermined. Germline assignment: CDR1 MNHEY and CDR2 SMNVEV (reference sequence). This CDR3 has 17 amino acids. V was shortened by 2 bases and J by 0 bases, with 14 bases between the two germline ends. The CDR3 DNA sequence: TGTGCCAGCAGTTTAAATCCTCCGGGGTATAGCAATCAGCCCCAGCATTTT. Protein product: CASSLNPPGYSNQPQHF.

The rearrangement links TRBV19 to TRBJ2-1, with 7 bases fitting TRBD1. From germline, CDR1 is LNHDA and CDR2 SQIVND (reference sequence). There are 14 residues in the CDR3. J was trimmed by 7 bases and V by 7 bases; bases with no gene match: 10. The CDR3: CASTVRGLGNEQFF. In DNA form, the CDR3 reads TGTGCCAGTACCGTGAGGGGGCTTGGAAATGAGCAGTTCTTC.

This clone was recorded a few times. The chain couples TRBV5-4 to TRBJ2-1, with 8 nucleotides matching TRBD2. Looked up from germline, CDR1 is SGHNT and CDR2 is YYREEE (reference sequence). The V gene end was trimmed by 0 bases and the J gene end by 6 bases; junction bases not matched to a gene: 5. This CDR3 is 15 amino acids long. CDR3 in DNA: TGTGCCAGCAGCTTGGCCCCGACTAGCGTCAATGAGCAGTTCTTC. This translates into CASSLAPTSVNEQFF. The entire variable domain, with the rest obtained from reference TRBV5-4 and TRBJ2-1, is as follows: ETGVTQSPTHLIKTRGQQVTLRCSSQSGHNTVSWYQQALGQGPQFIFQYYREEENGRGNFPPRFSGLQFPNYSSELNVNALELDDSALYLCASSLAPTSVNEQFFGPGTRLTVL.

The chain carries TRBV6-5 and TRBJ2-7; weak D call: TRBD1 (6 bases). V was pared by 0 bases and J by 3 bases, with 15 bases between. The germline V gene encodes CDR1 MNHEY and CDR2 SVGAGI. This CDR3 has 16 amino acids. Here the CDR3 DNA reads TGTGCCAGCAGTTACTCCTTGGCAGGGGCCCTCTACGAGCAGTACTTC. Amino acid sequence: CASSYSLAGALYEQYF.

This clone has just a few counts. CDR3 nucleotides: TGCGCCAGTCGCGGACTAGCCTACAATGAGCAGTTCTTC. Its translation is CASRGLAYNEQFF. The V gene is TRBV10-2, the J gene TRBJ2-1; TRBD2 aligns across 7 bases. This CDR3 is 13 amino acids long. Germline assignment: CDR1 WSHSY and CDR2 SAAADI. The junction had 4 bases not matched to a gene; V was cut back by 9 bases and J by 2 bases.

In DNA form, the CDR3 reads TGTGCCAGCAGTGAACCACAGGAGCGACTGTTTTTT. Translation gives CASSEPQERLFF. The V call is TRBV25-1, the J call TRBJ1-4, with D maybe TRBD1 (5 bases). Deletions cut 2 bases from V and 13 bases from J, with 11 bases between. In germline, CDR1 is MGHDK, CDR2 SYGVNS. The CDR3 is 12 amino acids.

The V gene is TRBV5-1, the J gene TRBJ1-2; 8 bases map to TRBD1. The CDR3 consists of 15 residues. Germline trimming cut 3 bases from V and 4 bases from J; bases unmatched to any gene: 8. Germline loops: CDR1 SGHRS, CDR2 YFSETQ. CDR3 amino acids: CASSSGTGGTYGYTF. The CDR3 DNA sequence: TGCGCCAGCAGCTCCGGGACAGGAGGAACCTATGGCTACACCTTC.

This chain links TRBV5-1 with TRBJ2-3, with 7 bases identical to TRBD2. Germline trimming cut 4 bases from V and 2 bases from J; bases unmatched to any gene: 7. Germline V lookup: CDR1 SGHRS, CDR2 YFSETQ. The CDR3 runs 15 residues. Written as DNA, the CDR3 is TGCGCCAGCAGCCGGAGCGGGGACTACACAGATACGCAGTATTTT. Residues: CASSRSGDYTDTQYF. The variable domain in full, with the rest retrieved from reference TRBV5-1 and TRBJ2-3, is KAGVTQTPRYLIKTRGQQVTLSCSPISGHRSVSWYQQTPGQGLQFLFEYFSETQRNKGNFPGRFSGRQFSNSRSEMNVSTLELGDSALYLCASSRSGDYTDTQYFGPGTRLTVL.

The V call is TRBV5-1, the J call TRBJ2-5; 7 nucleotides align to TRBD1. The CDR3 consists of 14 residues. CDR1 is SGHRS and CDR2 is YFSETQ in the germline V gene. V lost 4 bases and J lost 5; bases outside the gene matches: 8. As DNA, the CDR3 is TGCGCCAGCAGCCCAAGACAGGGAGCGGAGACCCAGTACTTC. Its translation: CASSPRQGAETQYF.

The gene calls are TRBV30 and TRBJ1-4; 7 positions match TRBD1. Germline lookup yields CDR1 GTSNPN and CDR2 SVGIG (reference sequence). V lost 4 bases, J lost 8 bases, and 13 bases stayed unmatched. The length of the CDR3 is 15 residues. Written as DNA, the CDR3 is TGTGCCTGGAACTCTGCGGCTCGAGGGGGCGAAAAACTGTTTTTT. It translates to CAWNSAARGGEKLFF.

The chain couples TRBV15 to TRBJ1-5; unclear D gene. This CDR3 is 16 amino acids long. Trimming took off 1 base at V and 9 bases at J, with 19 bases between the two ends. The germline V gene encodes CDR1 LNHNV and CDR2 YYDKDF (reference sequence). Written as DNA, the CDR3 is TGTGCCACCAGCAGAGGAGGTACGGCCGGTCGGGGGCCCCAGCATTTT. Protein sequence: CATSRGGTAGRGPQHF.

The genes are TRBV30 and TRBJ1-4; D is ambiguous. CDR3 length: 11 residues. V was shortened by 7 bases and J by 13 bases, with 16 bases between the two germline ends. Germline CDR1 reads GTSNPN; CDR2 reads SVGIG (reference sequence). As DNA, the CDR3 is TGTGCCTCCATAACCGGAGGAGGACTGTTTTTT. It translates to CASITGGGLFF. Variable domain in full (rest from reference TRBV30 and TRBJ1-4): SQTIHQWPATLVQPVGSPLSLECTVEGTSNPNLYWYRQAAGRGLQLLFYSVGIGQISSEVPQNLSASRPQDRQFILSSKKLLLSDSGFYLCASITGGGLFFGSGTQLSVL.

This chain joins TRBV13 and TRBJ2-7, with 15 bases aligning to TRBD2. The CDR3 is made up of 16 amino acids. CDR1 and CDR2 from the germline V gene are PRHDT and FYEKMQ (reference sequence). V lost 5 bases, J lost 4 bases, and 6 bases stayed unmatched. The CDR3 DNA sequence: TGTGCCAGCAGCACCTCGGGACTAGCGGGGGGATACGAGCAGTACTTC. This gives the protein CASSTSGLAGGYEQYF.

J is TRBJ1-4 and V is TRBV5-1, with TRBD1 as a possible D gene (6 bases). The CDR3 is 14 amino acids. V was shortened by 2 bases and J by 3 bases, with 8 bases between the two germline ends. Germline CDR1 reads SGHRS; CDR2 reads YFSETQ. The CDR3 DNA reads TGCGCCAGCAGCTTTGGACAGTCTAATGAAAAACTGTTTTTT. Translated, it gives CASSFGQSNEKLFF.

The chain employs TRBV5-1 and TRBJ1-2; no clear D gene. With 4 bases removed from V and 6 bases from J, the gap between germline ends came to 13 bases. The CDR3 runs 13 residues. CDR1 and CDR2 from the germline V gene are SGHRS and YFSETQ. CDR3 coding DNA: TGCGCCAGCAGCCTTGGGCCGATCGATGGCTACACCTTC. Its protein is CASSLGPIDGYTF.

The chain joins TRBV10-3 to TRBJ2-7; no reliable D call. Germline V lookup: CDR1 ENHRY, CDR2 SYGVKD. The CDR3 length is 12 residues. Trimming stripped 3 bases from V and 0 bases from J, with 3 bases between. In DNA, the CDR3 is TGTGCCATCAGTGACAGCTCCTACGAGCAGTACTTC. It is translated as CAISDSSYEQYF.

The chain uses TRBV27 and TRBJ2-1; TRBD2 agrees at 8 bases. V lost 3 bases, J lost 7 bases, and 11 bases stayed unmatched. Germline CDR1 reads MNHEY; CDR2 reads SMNVEV (reference sequence). The CDR3 has 16 amino acids. The CDR3 loop is CASSFRESSGSNEQFF. The CDR3 DNA sequence: TGTGCCAGCAGTTTCAGGGAGTCTAGCGGGTCGAATGAGCAGTTCTTC.

V usage is TRBV4-1 and J usage is TRBJ2-7; 8 nucleotides agree with TRBD2. Germline values: CDR1 MGHRA, CDR2 YSYEKL. The CDR3 has 14 residues. V trimming: 4 bases; J trimming: 5 bases; junction bases outside the gene matches: 7. The CDR3 nucleotides read TGCGCCAGCAGCCCTATAGGACTAGCAAACGAGCAGTACTTC. Protein: CASSPIGLANEQYF.

V is TRBV7-3 and J is TRBJ2-3, with 8 bases aligning to TRBD2. CDR1 and CDR2 from the germline V gene are SGHTA and FQGTGA. The CDR3 has 18 residues. Losses at the gene ends were 0 bases for V and 0 bases for J; bases not matched to a gene: 8. CDR3 sequence reads: CASSLTWLAGSSTDTQYF. CDR3 nucleotide sequence: TGTGCCAGCAGCTTAACCTGGCTAGCGGGCTCTAGCACAGATACGCAGTATTTT.

The chain couples TRBV5-4 to TRBJ2-7; 8 bases line up with TRBD1. Germline trimming cut 7 bases from V and 3 bases from J; bases unmatched to any gene: 24. CDR1 and CDR2 from the germline V gene are SGHNT and YYREEE (reference sequence). This CDR3 has 19 residues. This chain's CDR3 is CASQGAVLSGTGNSYEQYF. CDR3 sequence (DNA): TGTGCCAGCCAAGGCGCCGTTCTTTCCGGGACAGGAAATAGCTACGAGCAGTACTTC. The full variable domain, with the rest looked up from reference TRBV5-4 and TRBJ2-7, is ETGVTQSPTHLIKTRGQQVTLRCSSQSGHNTVSWYQQALGQGPQFIFQYYREEENGRGNFPPRFSGLQFPNYSSELNVNALELDDSALYLCASQGAVLSGTGNSYEQYFGPGTRLTVT.

V is TRBV30 and J is TRBJ2-6, with 7 bases matching TRBD1. CDR3 length: 18 residues. The ends lost 5 bases at V and 0 bases at J; junction bases unmatched: 13. Germline assignment: CDR1 GTSNPN and CDR2 SVGIG (reference sequence). CDR3 residues: CAWDVPGTALSGANVLTF. The DNA for the CDR3 is TGTGCCTGGGATGTACCCGGGACAGCGCTCTCTGGGGCCAACGTCCTGACTTTC.